This T cell receptor beta chain was captured in a study of T cells after yellow fever vaccination. Study as a whole: SMART-Seq v4 Ultra Low Input prepared the low-cell-number fractions. Findings and limits, study-wide: Abundant clonotypes (contaminants from the bulk population) could be present in FACS-sorted repertoires. Most primary-vaccination clones recurred post-booster (about 96% CD4, roughly 91% CD8).

This clonotype appeared many times. The antigen remains unidentified. Generation of TCR cDNA used 5'RACE template switching (which added a universal primer site and UMIs). TCRdb re-analysed the 5' RACE reads in MiXCR, keeping a single row per CDR3 protein. The sample contains 100,000 to 150,000 distinct CDR3 sequences, 7.4% of which appear only once. CDR3 length: 13 amino acids. V was cut by 0 bases and J by 2 bases, with 5 bases left in between. Germline V lookup: CDR1 SGDLS, CDR2 YYNGEE. This material consisted of CD4+ T cells sorted from PBMCs, taken 10 to 11 days after the first yellow fever vaccination. The rearrangement uses TRBV9 and TRBJ1-2; D gene uncertain. The receptor comes from a man younger than 35 who received the YFV17D yellow fever vaccine. The CDR3 reads CASSVDSNYGYTF. The CDR3 coding sequence is TGTGCCAGCAGCGTAGACAGCAACTATGGCTACACCTTC.